This is a list of T cell receptor beta chains from one sample in a study of identical twins. Via MiXCR, TCRdb re-called the 5' RACE reads, giving one row per CDR3 protein. This table holds over 600,000 distinct CDR3 sequences, 20% to 25% found once. These same data were also listed under a study on T cells expressing NK-cell markers.

The sequencing sample was made of PBMCs. These receptors originate from a woman between 18 and 29 years old in good health. The CDR3 runs from the conserved cysteine through the conserved F or W. D genes are given only for firm matches.

d_call: .
v_call: TRBV18
j_call: TRBJ2-1
cdr3_aa: CASSPSFGHEQFF

d_call: .
v_call: TRBV23-1
j_call: TRBJ2-5
cdr3_aa: CASSQSNRIQETQYF

d_call: TRBD2
v_call: TRBV12-3/TRBV12-4
j_call: TRBJ2-1
cdr3_aa: CASSDSGTPYNEQFF

d_call: TRBD1
v_call: TRBV20-1
j_call: TRBJ1-4
cdr3_aa: CSATRTGNNEKLFF

d_call: .
v_call: TRBV12-3/TRBV12-4
j_call: TRBJ2-7
cdr3_aa: CASSQRARSYEQYF

d_call: .
v_call: TRBV20-1
j_call: TRBJ2-3
cdr3_aa: CSAASTDTQYF

d_call: TRBD1
v_call: TRBV27
j_call: TRBJ1-1
cdr3_aa: CASSLTGGLNTEAFF

d_call: TRBD2
v_call: TRBV6-2/TRBV6-3
j_call: TRBJ2-1
cdr3_aa: CASSYRLAGGPSYNEQFF

d_call: .
v_call: TRBV29-1
j_call: TRBJ2-7
cdr3_aa: CSVSGFRYEQYF

d_call: .
v_call: TRBV2
j_call: TRBJ2-7
cdr3_aa: CATSRTENYEQYF

d_call: .
v_call: TRBV7-2
j_call: TRBJ2-7
cdr3_aa: CASSLESAGYRYEQYF

d_call: .
v_call: TRBV10-3
j_call: TRBJ2-1
cdr3_aa: CAISGDSLQSEQFF

d_call: .
v_call: TRBV3-1
j_call: TRBJ1-5
cdr3_aa: CASSQDPSPRPQHF

d_call: .
v_call: TRBV3-1
j_call: TRBJ1-5
cdr3_aa: CASSQQGQPQHF

d_call: .
v_call: TRBV5-1
j_call: TRBJ1-1
cdr3_aa: CASSGESLAFF

d_call: TRBD1
v_call: TRBV7-6
j_call: TRBJ1-1
cdr3_aa: CASSLGLIGTGKNTEAFF

d_call: .
v_call: TRBV5-5
j_call: TRBJ2-5
cdr3_aa: CASSLSGGEETQYF

d_call: .
v_call: TRBV5-1
j_call: TRBJ2-2
cdr3_aa: CASSPPGIGELFF

d_call: TRBD2
v_call: TRBV6-2/TRBV6-3
j_call: TRBJ2-3
cdr3_aa: CASVGLAGSTDTQYF

d_call: TRBD2
v_call: TRBV11-2
j_call: TRBJ2-7
cdr3_aa: CASRPLRGLAGIISYEQYF

d_call: TRBD1
v_call: TRBV10-3
j_call: TRBJ2-1
cdr3_aa: CAILGTGGDEQFF

d_call: TRBD2
v_call: TRBV12-3/TRBV12-4
j_call: TRBJ2-3
cdr3_aa: CASNPRRTSGRTDTQYF

d_call: .
v_call: TRBV12-3/TRBV12-4
j_call: TRBJ2-4
cdr3_aa: CASSTDTSKNIQYF

d_call: TRBD1
v_call: TRBV20-1
j_call: TRBJ2-7
cdr3_aa: CSATRDRGYEQYF

d_call: .
v_call: TRBV12-3/TRBV12-4
j_call: TRBJ2-7
cdr3_aa: CASSLGGRSEQYF

d_call: .
v_call: TRBV29-1
j_call: TRBJ2-7
cdr3_aa: CSVESWVAREQYF

d_call: .
v_call: TRBV5-1
j_call: TRBJ2-3
cdr3_aa: CASSLDGSTDTQYF

d_call: .
v_call: TRBV20-1
j_call: TRBJ2-1
cdr3_aa: CSATDSRGYEQFF

d_call: TRBD2
v_call: TRBV9
j_call: TRBJ2-5
cdr3_aa: CASSPQAGYETQYF

d_call: .
v_call: TRBV7-2
j_call: TRBJ2-2
cdr3_aa: CASSLGPGNTGELFF

d_call: .
v_call: TRBV12-3/TRBV12-4
j_call: TRBJ2-7
cdr3_aa: CASSLGVGGNYF

d_call: .
v_call: TRBV12-3/TRBV12-4
j_call: TRBJ1-1
cdr3_aa: CASGPGKRNTEAFF

d_call: .
v_call: TRBV7-9
j_call: TRBJ1-2
cdr3_aa: CASSLEVLPRGYTF

d_call: TRBD2
v_call: TRBV10-2
j_call: TRBJ2-1
cdr3_aa: CASSESRGLAAYNEQFF

d_call: .
v_call: TRBV7-2
j_call: TRBJ2-3
cdr3_aa: CASSRPWGTDTQYF

d_call: .
v_call: TRBV6-2/TRBV6-3
j_call: TRBJ2-5
cdr3_aa: CASSPDLGTQYF

d_call: .
v_call: TRBV4-1
j_call: TRBJ2-3
cdr3_aa: CASRDTRGLADTQYF

d_call: .
v_call: TRBV15
j_call: TRBJ2-3
cdr3_aa: CATSPPRPTDTQYF

d_call: .
v_call: TRBV10-3
j_call: TRBJ2-4
cdr3_aa: CAISESGIGIQYF

d_call: TRBD2
v_call: TRBV5-1
j_call: TRBJ2-1
cdr3_aa: CASSSTSGGAWEQFF

d_call: TRBD2
v_call: TRBV5-1
j_call: TRBJ2-5
cdr3_aa: CASSLGTTQETQYF

d_call: TRBD2
v_call: TRBV20-1
j_call: TRBJ2-7
cdr3_aa: CSAEGLAGSYEQYF

d_call: .
v_call: TRBV12-3/TRBV12-4
j_call: TRBJ1-5
cdr3_aa: CASTADGSQPQHF

d_call: TRBD1
v_call: TRBV20-1
j_call: TRBJ2-7
cdr3_aa: CSANRGPYEQYF

d_call: TRBD2
v_call: TRBV29-1
j_call: TRBJ2-1
cdr3_aa: CSVAGLAGKNEQFF

d_call: TRBD2
v_call: TRBV29-1
j_call: TRBJ2-2
cdr3_aa: CSAARRLAGIAGELFF

d_call: TRBD1
v_call: TRBV20-1
j_call: TRBJ2-7
cdr3_aa: CSVRTGTSYEQYF

d_call: .
v_call: TRBV6-5
j_call: TRBJ2-7
cdr3_aa: CASSYAGRAYEQYF

d_call: .
v_call: TRBV7-2
j_call: TRBJ2-5
cdr3_aa: CASSSRSQETQYF

d_call: .
v_call: TRBV27
j_call: TRBJ1-2
cdr3_aa: CASSFSGLIELSTYGYTF

d_call: .
v_call: TRBV5-1
j_call: TRBJ2-1
cdr3_aa: CASSLEGRREQFF

d_call: TRBD2
v_call: TRBV20-1
j_call: TRBJ2-1
cdr3_aa: CSANLAGGAGNEQFF

d_call: TRBD1
v_call: TRBV5-1
j_call: TRBJ2-3
cdr3_aa: CAILSTLGGADTQYF

d_call: .
v_call: TRBV20-1
j_call: TRBJ2-7
cdr3_aa: CSATPGRTYEQYF

d_call: .
v_call: TRBV28
j_call: TRBJ2-3
cdr3_aa: CASSFALDTQYF

d_call: TRBD2
v_call: TRBV2
j_call: TRBJ2-7
cdr3_aa: CASSEGGGAPYEQYF

d_call: .
v_call: TRBV27
j_call: TRBJ2-7
cdr3_aa: CASSYLSEQYF

d_call: .
v_call: TRBV12-3/TRBV12-4
j_call: TRBJ2-1
cdr3_aa: CASSLEGQRGF

d_call: .
v_call: TRBV6-5
j_call: TRBJ2-7
cdr3_aa: CASSYSPVISDEQYF

d_call: TRBD1
v_call: TRBV4-1
j_call: TRBJ2-2
cdr3_aa: CASSLGTGVNTGELFF